These T cell receptor beta chains were read from a single sample in a study of beta chain features in type 1 diabetes. TCRdb's copy holds only in-frame clones and misses some; the assay was immunoSEQ multiplex PCR. The sample carries about 41,000 clones, around 63% recorded once. Specimen: Tregs from blood. The receptors were gathered from a man in his thirties or forties with type 1 diabetes. Some clones in this sample may be carry-over from other donors' samples. The CDR3 runs from the conserved cysteine through the conserved F or W. The D gene is left open where the match is weak. The listing skips clone size in some rows; elsewhere it reads once, few, many or a size class.

v_gene	abundance	j_gene	d_gene	CDR3aa	CDR3nt
TRBV4-1	.	TRBJ2-5	TRBD2	CASSQVAGGQETQYF	TGCGCCAGCAGCCAAGTTGCGGGGGGCCAAGAGACCCAGTACTTC
TRBV7-9	.	TRBJ2-3	TRBD1	CASSSGQVSTDTQYF	TGTGCCAGCAGTTCGGGACAGGTCAGCACAGATACGCAGTATTTT
TRBV5-6	.	TRBJ1-1	TRBD1	CASSRQGLRMAFF	TGTGCCAGCAGCCGACAGGGGCTCCGTATGGCTTTCTTT
TRBV27	.	TRBJ2-1	TRBD2	CASIGVRTSGYNEQFF	TGTGCCAGCATCGGGGTTAGGACTAGCGGATACAATGAGCAGTTCTTC
TRBV5-1	.	TRBJ1-3	.	CASSAVAGDWNTIYF	TGCGCCAGCAGCGCCGTAGCGGGTGATTGGAACACCATATATTTT
TRBV9	.	TRBJ2-7	.	CASSPEQGLYEQYF	TGTGCCAGCAGCCCCGAACAGGGTCTGTACGAGCAGTACTTC
TRBV5-4	.	TRBJ2-7	.	CASSSQGKQYF	TGTGCCAGCAGCTCCCAGGGAAAGCAGTACTTC
TRBV5-5	.	TRBJ2-1	TRBD2	CASSWGLAGDEQFF	TGTGCCAGCAGCTGGGGACTAGCGGGGGATGAGCAGTTCTTC
TRBV6-5	.	TRBJ2-7	.	CASSSDGASGYEQYF	TGTGCCAGCAGCTCCGATGGGGCCTCCGGCTACGAGCAGTACTTC
TRBV11-1	.	TRBJ1-1	.	CASSLAGGTEAFF	TGTGCCAGCAGCTTAGCAGGGGGCACTGAAGCTTTCTTT
TRBV5-4	.	TRBJ2-3	.	CASSPFSSYTDTQYF	TGTGCCAGCAGCCCCTTTTCCTCCTACACAGATACGCAGTATTTT
TRBV10-3	few	TRBJ2-3	TRBD2	CAIGGGQGTQYF	TGTGCCATCGGGGGGGGTCAAGGTACGCAGTATTTT
TRBV18	few	TRBJ1-6	.	CASSPSIRGNSPLHF	TGTGCCAGCTCACCATCGATTCGAGGGAATTCACCCCTCCACTTT
TRBV2	.	TRBJ2-7	.	CASSTGAYEQYF	TGTGCCAGCAGTACGGGGGCCTACGAGCAGTACTTC
TRBV30	.	TRBJ1-1	.	CAWSSSRGEAFF	TGTGCCTGGAGTAGTAGCAGGGGCGAAGCTTTCTTT
TRBV5-1	.	TRBJ1-6	.	CASSPLNSGDNSPLHF	TGCGCCAGCAGCCCCTTGAATTCGGGGGATAATTCACCCCTCCACTTT
TRBV6-6	once	TRBJ1-2	.	CASSPVGARGYTF	TGTGCCAGCAGTCCGGTGGGGGCGCGGGGCTACACCTTC
TRBV27	.	TRBJ2-7	TRBD1	CASCLLPPGQGAHEQYF	TGTGCCAGCTGCCTACTACCCCCGGGACAGGGGGCCCACGAGCAGTACTTC
TRBV27	.	TRBJ1-5	TRBD1	CASSPGGGQPQHF	TGTGCCAGCAGTCCAGGGGGCGGGCAGCCCCAGCATTTT
TRBV25-1	few	TRBJ1-1	.	CASRNSGGTEAFF	TGTGCCAGCAGGAACTCGGGAGGCACTGAAGCTTTCTTT
TRBV7-9	.	TRBJ2-1	.	CASSPDGGNEQFF	TGTGCCAGCAGCCCCGACGGGGGCAATGAGCAGTTCTTC
TRBV2	.	TRBJ1-6	.	CASRENSPLHF	TGTGCCAGCAGGGAGAATTCACCCCTCCACTTT
TRBV18	.	TRBJ1-1	.	CASSWSVNTEAFF	TGTGCCAGCTCATGGTCGGTGAACACTGAAGCTTTCTTT
TRBV2	.	TRBJ1-1	.	CASSVQDTEAFF	TGTGCCAGCAGCGTACAGGACACTGAAGCTTTCTTT
TRBV10-3	once	TRBJ2-7	TRBD1	CAITEGTGGQEEQYF	TGTGCCATCACCGAGGGGACAGGGGGCCAAGAAGAGCAGTACTTC
TRBV4-1	few	TRBJ2-7	.	CASSQEGLPTYEQYF	TGCGCCAGCAGCCAAGAGGGACTGCCGACCTACGAGCAGTACTTC
TRBV5-6	.	TRBJ1-4	TRBD1	CASSFDGTALHEKLFF	TGTGCCAGCAGCTTTGATGGGACAGCCTTACATGAAAAACTGTTTTTT
TRBV19	once	TRBJ2-3	.	CASSIAPGDTQYF	TGTGCCAGTAGTATAGCCCCGGGGGATACGCAGTATTTT
TRBV6-6	.	TRBJ1-2	.	CASSSDSFYGYTF	TGTGCCAGCAGTTCGGACAGCTTCTATGGCTACACCTTC
TRBV9	.	TRBJ2-6	TRBD1	CASSIHLTGAGSGANVLTF	TGTGCCAGCAGCATCCATCTGACAGGGGCAGGTTCTGGGGCCAACGTCCTGACTTTC
TRBV19	.	TRBJ1-1	.	CASSTQANTEAFF	TGTGCCAGTAGTACGCAGGCGAACACTGAAGCTTTCTTT
TRBV30	.	TRBJ1-6	.	CAWRSRQGIGSPLHF	TGTGCCTGGAGGTCTAGGCAGGGTATCGGTTCACCCCTCCACTTT
TRBV2	.	TRBJ2-5	TRBD2	CASSERAGGHIQETQYF	TGTGCCAGCAGTGAAAGAGCGGGGGGGCACATCCAAGAGACCCAGTACTTC
TRBV5-4	.	TRBJ1-3	.	CASSRSVRAQSGNTIYF	TGTGCCAGCAGCCGATCGGTGAGGGCGCAATCCGGAAACACCATATATTTT
TRBV4-2	.	TRBJ1-2	.	CASSPPSTVNYGYTF	TGTGCCAGCAGCCCCCCTTCGACAGTCAACTATGGCTACACCTTC
TRBV5-4	.	TRBJ1-1	.	CASSLGTGGNTEAFF	TGTGCCAGCAGCCTGGGGACCGGAGGGAACACTGAAGCTTTCTTT
TRBV6-5	.	TRBJ1-2	TRBD1	CASSYGGQGAGYGYTF	TGTGCCAGCAGTTACGGAGGACAGGGGGCCGGCTATGGCTACACCTTC
TRBV4-3	.	TRBJ2-2	TRBD2	CASSQGGTGGRNTGELFF	TGCGCCAGCAGCCAAGGGGGAACGGGGGGGCGGAACACCGGGGAGCTGTTTTTT
TRBV5-5	.	TRBJ2-7	TRBD2	CASSRTSTSGRYEQYF	TGTGCCAGCAGCCGAACCTCGACTAGCGGGAGGTACGAGCAGTACTTC
TRBV7-9	once	TRBJ2-1	.	CASSLGVTGFKDNEQFF	TGTGCCAGCAGCCTCGGGGTGACAGGTTTCAAAGACAATGAGCAGTTCTTC
TRBV6-5	few	TRBJ2-3	.	CASRPTGLDTQYF	TGTGCCAGCAGACCGACGGGGTTAGATACGCAGTATTTT
TRBV11-1	.	TRBJ1-1	TRBD1	CASIITGGTEAFF	TGTGCCAGCATCATAACAGGGGGCACTGAAGCTTTCTTT
TRBV7-2	.	TRBJ2-2	.	CASSSTGELFF	TGTGCCAGCAGCTCGACCGGGGAGCTGTTTTTT
TRBV5-4	.	TRBJ2-1	.	CASSFTLAVSSYNEQFF	TGTGCCAGCAGCTTCACGCTAGCAGTCAGCTCCTACAATGAGCAGTTCTTC
TRBV18	.	TRBJ2-7	TRBD2	CASSPSGAAYEQYF	TGTGCCAGCTCACCTAGCGGGGCCGCCTACGAGCAGTACTTC
TRBV14	.	TRBJ1-3	TRBD1	CASSQTGFSGNTIYF	TGTGCCAGCAGCCAGACAGGGTTCTCTGGAAACACCATATATTTT
TRBV7-9	.	TRBJ1-2	TRBD1	CASSRHGGQGWVYGYTF	TGTGCCAGCAGCCGTCACGGGGGACAGGGATGGGTCTATGGCTACACCTTC
TRBV5-1	.	TRBJ2-3	TRBD2	CASSLELMVATSGGPTDTQYF	TGCGCCAGCAGCTTGGAATTGATGGTGGCGACTAGCGGGGGGCCTACAGATACGCAGTATTTT
TRBV14	.	TRBJ2-1	.	CASSYYNEQFF	TGTGCCAGCAGCTACTACAATGAGCAGTTCTTC
TRBV7-2	once	TRBJ2-3	.	CASSFSVADTQYF	TGTGCCAGCAGCTTTTCTGTCGCAGATACGCAGTATTTT
TRBV29-1	.	TRBJ2-3	.	CSGSPPEDTQYF	TGCAGCGGATCCCCCCCGGAGGATACGCAGTATTTT
TRBV6-1	.	TRBJ2-7	TRBD1	CASRNRQGSYEQYF	TGTGCCAGCAGAAACCGACAGGGTTCCTACGAGCAGTACTTC